These T cell receptor beta chains were read from a single sample in a study of T cells in lung cancer brain metastases. The assay was immunoSEQ multiplex PCR, and TCRdb's table has in-frame clones only and misses some. The repertoire holds over 950 clones, around 83% seen once, with roughly 15% in the top ten. Material for sequencing was tumor tissue from a brain metastasis. All receptors come from a woman in her 50s with non-small cell lung cancer that had spread to the brain. Both conserved end residues are part of each CDR3. A D gene is named only where the DNA matches it firmly. Expanded clones get a size class; other rows say once, few or many, or leave the size out.

v_gene	d_gene	j_gene	abundance	CDR3nt	CDR3aa
TRBV30	.	TRBJ1-4	.	TGTGCCTGGAGTACAGGGCGAAAACTGTTTTTT	CAWSTGRKLFF
TRBV19	.	TRBJ2-7	.	TGTGCCAGTAGTAGGTCAGGGGCAACCTACGAGCAGTACTTC	CASSRSGATYEQYF
TRBV12-5	TRBD1	TRBJ2-3	.	TGTGCTAGTGGTCTAGGGACAGGGGAAACAGATACGCAGTATTTT	CASGLGTGETDTQYF
TRBV5-1	.	TRBJ1-3	.	TGCGCCAGCAGCCGATGGGGGGGCGGAGGAAACACCATATATTTT	CASSRWGGGGNTIYF
TRBV2	TRBD1	TRBJ1-2	.	TGTGCCAGCAGTAGAGGGGGCGATAACTATGGCTACACCTTC	CASSRGGDNYGYTF
TRBV27	TRBD2	TRBJ2-7	.	TGTGCCAGCAGGATTGGAGCGGGAGGGTACTACGAGCAGTACTTC	CASRIGAGGYYEQYF
TRBV7-2	.	TRBJ1-5	.	TGTGCCAGCAGCAACAAGGGATATAGCAATCAGCCCCAGCATTTT	CASSNKGYSNQPQHF
TRBV10-3	TRBD1	TRBJ2-7	few	TGTGCCATTGTTTCACAGGGGCCAAACTCCTACGAGCAGTACTTC	CAIVSQGPNSYEQYF
TRBV7-7	.	TRBJ2-1	.	TGTGCTAGCAGCTTAGGGCTCTACAATGAGCAGTTCTTC	CASSLGLYNEQFF
TRBV15	TRBD1	TRBJ1-5	.	TGTGCCACCAGCAGGACCGGGACAGAAGGCAATCAGCCCCAGCATTTT	CATSRTGTEGNQPQHF
TRBV9	.	TRBJ1-5	.	TGTGCCAGCAGCGATCAGGGTAGCAATCAGCCCCAGCATTTT	CASSDQGSNQPQHF
TRBV4-2	TRBD2	TRBJ2-3	once	TGTGCCAGCAGCCAAGATGGGACTAGCGGGGCAGATACGCAGTATTTT	CASSQDGTSGADTQYF
TRBV5-4	TRBD1	TRBJ2-1	.	TGTGCCAGCAGCTGGCGACAGGGTAGGAACAATGAGCAGTTCTTC	CASSWRQGRNNEQFF
TRBV2	.	TRBJ1-5	.	TGTGCCAGCAGTGAAGCGAGGGCAGGGGTGCGGGATCAGCCCCAGCATTTT	CASSEARAGVRDQPQHF
TRBV4-1	TRBD1	TRBJ2-1	.	TGCGCCAGCAGCCAAGACTTCGGGACAGGGGGGAGAGATGAGCAGTTCTTC	CASSQDFGTGGRDEQFF
TRBV12-5	.	TRBJ2-3	.	TGTGCTAGTGGTCCCCCCCCGACCGGGGATACGCAGTATTTT	CASGPPPTGDTQYF
TRBV19	TRBD2	TRBJ2-3	.	TGTGCCAGTAGTATCTGGGCATACCCGGGAGGCCCCTGGGCAGATACGCAGTATTTT	CASSIWAYPGGPWADTQYF
TRBV11-1	.	TRBJ2-6	.	TGTGCCAGCAGCAGACCCGGATCTGCTGGGGCCAACGTCCTGACTTTC	CASSRPGSAGANVLTF
TRBV28	.	TRBJ1-2	.	TGTGCCAGCGGGAACTATGGCTACACCTTC	CASGNYGYTF
TRBV6-6	TRBD1	TRBJ1-1	.	TGTGCCAGCAGTTACAACAGGGGAGGCTCTGAAGCTTTCTTT	CASSYNRGGSEAFF
TRBV5-4	.	TRBJ2-1	.	TGTGCCAGCAGCTTGGGGGGACCCTCCTACAATGAGCAGTTCTTC	CASSLGGPSYNEQFF
TRBV6-1	.	TRBJ2-1	.	TGTGCCAGCAGTGAAGCGCTGGAAGGGAGTGGGGAGCAGTTCTTC	CASSEALEGSGEQFF
TRBV14	TRBD2	TRBJ2-5	.	TGTGCCAGCAGCCGGCAGCGGGGGGGCCCATGGGAGACCCAGTACTTC	CASSRQRGGPWETQYF
TRBV27	.	TRBJ2-1	.	TGTGCCAGCAGTCCCGGGACAACAACCTACAATGAGCAGTTCTTC	CASSPGTTTYNEQFF
TRBV18	.	TRBJ2-1	.	TGTGCCAGCTCACCTATAGGCCGGGGCTACAATGAGCAGTTCTTC	CASSPIGRGYNEQFF
TRBV5-4	TRBD1	TRBJ2-2	.	TGTGCCAGCAGCTTGTCTCATAGGGGGCTCTTCGCCGGGGAGCTGTTTTTT	CASSLSHRGLFAGELFF
TRBV7-8	TRBD1	TRBJ1-6	.	TGTGCCAGCAGCTTCCCTCCCGGGACAGTCAATTCACCCCTCCACTTT	CASSFPPGTVNSPLHF
TRBV5-1	TRBD1	TRBJ1-6	.	TGCGCCAGCAGCTTGGAAACGGCCGGGACAGGGAATTCACCCCTCCACTTT	CASSLETAGTGNSPLHF
TRBV28	.	TRBJ2-1	.	TGTGCCAGCAGTCCCGACAGGCAGCAGTTCTTC	CASSPDRQQFF
TRBV2	.	TRBJ2-3	.	TGTGCCAGCAGTGACGAGCGGACCAGCACAGATACGCAGTATTTT	CASSDERTSTDTQYF
TRBV5-8	.	TRBJ2-1	once	TGTGCCAGCAGCCCTATCCAGGGGTTGTTCGGGTACAATGAGCAGTTCTTC	CASSPIQGLFGYNEQFF
TRBV7-9	.	TRBJ2-1	.	TGTGCCAGCAGCGCCCCGGGGTGGGAGCAGTTCTTC	CASSAPGWEQFF
TRBV15	TRBD1	TRBJ1-2	.	TGTGCCACCAGCAGAGATCATGGGACAGGGAAAAATGGCTACACCTTC	CATSRDHGTGKNGYTF
TRBV6-5	.	TRBJ2-6	.	TGTGCCAGCAGTTACACGGGATCTGGGGCCAACGTCCTGACTTTC	CASSYTGSGANVLTF
TRBV10-3	.	TRBJ2-7	.	TGTGCCACCCGGACAGCTACAAACTACGAGCAGTACTTC	CATRTATNYEQYF
TRBV7-2	TRBD1	TRBJ1-4	.	TGTGCCAGCAGCCCTTTGACAGGGCCGTCGGAAAAACTGTTTTTT	CASSPLTGPSEKLFF
TRBV5-1	.	TRBJ2-7	.	TGCGCCAGCAGCTTGGTTGGGGCCCCCGACGACACCTACGAGCAGTACTTC	CASSLVGAPDDTYEQYF
TRBV4-2	TRBD2	TRBJ2-1	.	TGTGCCAGCAGCCAAGAAGCGGGATATCAAGAGCAGTTCTTC	CASSQEAGYQEQFF
TRBV2	.	TRBJ2-5	few	TGTGCCAGCAGTACTGGGGAGACCCAGTACTTC	CASSTGETQYF
TRBV11-3	.	TRBJ2-1	.	TGTGCCAGCAGCATATCGACAGTCGCCTACAATGAGCAGTTCTTC	CASSISTVAYNEQFF
TRBV6-1	.	TRBJ1-1	.	TGTGCCAGCAGTGGATCCGGAACAGGGTATAGAGCTTTCTTT	CASSGSGTGYRAFF
TRBV5-1	.	TRBJ1-5	.	TGCGCCAGCAGCTTGGACGGGAACCAGCCCCAGCATTTT	CASSLDGNQPQHF
TRBV10-2	.	TRBJ1-2	.	TGCGCCAGCAGTGAGTCTCTTTACGGGGGAAGGGGCTATGGCTACACCTTC	CASSESLYGGRGYGYTF
TRBV5-1	TRBD1	TRBJ2-2	.	TGCGCCAGCAGCCCCCGCTCGACAGGGAATACGAACACCGGGGAGCTGTTTTTT	CASSPRSTGNTNTGELFF
TRBV15	.	TRBJ2-7	.	TGTGCCACCAGCAGAGAAATTCAGGGGCTATGGTCCGAGCAGTACTTC	CATSREIQGLWSEQYF
TRBV19	TRBD2	TRBJ2-2	once	TGTGCCAGTAGTCATCTAGCGGGACTCACCGGGGAGCTGTTTTTT	CASSHLAGLTGELFF
TRBV6-5	.	TRBJ2-2	.	TGTGCCAGTACGGGGCCATACACCGGGGAGCTGTTTTTT	CASTGPYTGELFF
TRBV5-8	.	TRBJ1-5	.	TGTGCCAGCAGCTTGGACAGGGCCGACCAGCCCCAGCATTTT	CASSLDRADQPQHF
TRBV30	.	TRBJ1-3	.	TGTGCCTGGAGCAGGGGACTCGATGCCACCATATATTTT	CAWSRGLDATIYF
TRBV19	.	TRBJ1-3	.	TGTGCCAGTAAGGACGGGAGCTCTGGAAACACCATATATTTT	CASKDGSSGNTIYF
TRBV4-1	.	TRBJ1-1	.	TGCGCCAGCAGCCAAGGAAGTTGGAGCGACGACACTGAAGCTTTCTTT	CASSQGSWSDDTEAFF
TRBV6-4	TRBD1	TRBJ2-3	.	TGTGCCAGCAGCAGGACAGGGGGTTCAGATACGCAGTATTTT	CASSRTGGSDTQYF
TRBV7-8	.	TRBJ2-1	hyperexpanded	TGTGCCAGCAGCTTTTGGGGGGTAGACAATGAGCAGTTCTTC	CASSFWGVDNEQFF
TRBV2	.	TRBJ1-1	.	TGTGCCAGCATGGGACGGCGGACTGAAGCTTTCTTT	CASMGRRTEAFF
TRBV5-4	.	TRBJ2-7	once	TGTGCCAGCAGCTTGGACAGTCGCGGGGCCTACGAGCAGTACTTC	CASSLDSRGAYEQYF
TRBV11-2	.	TRBJ2-2	.	TGTGCCAGCAGAGAGAGGCGGGAGCTGTTTTTT	CASRERRELFF
TRBV11-2	.	TRBJ1-6	.	TGTGCCAGCAGTCCCGCGGGGCCCAATAATTCACCCCTCCACTTT	CASSPAGPNNSPLHF
TRBV12-5	.	TRBJ1-5	.	TGTGCTAGTGGTTTGTCGGTCAATCAGCCCCAGCATTTT	CASGLSVNQPQHF